These 29 T cell receptor beta chains originate from one sample sequenced in a study of naive and memory T cell subsets. Treatment: skin biopsy from PPD injection site in Mantoux-positive individual. An oligonucleotide containing a UMI was ligated to the 3' end of TCR cDNA. Ligated cDNA underwent four rounds of PCR with nested alpha and beta constant region primers and SP2. In TCRdb, the UMI-ligation and nested PCR reads were re-called with MiXCR into one record per CDR3 protein. The data contain 30,000 to 35,000 distinct CDR3 sequences, roughly 7.3% of them singletons. Sequencing was performed on skin, taken from a tuberculin skin test site. These TCRs come from an adult in good health.

This clonotype was seen repeatedly, ten times or more. The V and J genes are TRBV2 and TRBJ2-7, with D possibly TRBD1 on 5 matching bases. The ends were cut back, 2 bases at V and 5 bases at J, with 13 bases in the middle. CDR3 length: 14 amino acids. CDR1 is SNHLY, CDR2 FYNNEI, per germline. The CDR3 sequence is CASSEKPTVHEQYF. DNA of the CDR3: TGTGCCAGCAGTGAAAAACCGACAGTTCACGAGCAGTACTTC. The whole variable domain, filled in from reference TRBV2 and TRBJ2-7, reads EPEVTQTPSHQVTQMGQEVILRCVPISNHLYFYWYRQILGQKVEFLVSFYNNEISEKSEIFDDQFSVERPDGSNFTLKIRSTKLEDSAMYFCASSEKPTVHEQYFGPGTRLTVT.

This clonotype has a count of ten or more. This sequence joins TRBV29-1 and TRBJ1-6, with 7 bases that match TRBD1. With V trimmed by 4 bases and J by 10 bases, 10 bases remained unmatched. Per the germline V gene, CDR1 is SQVTM and CDR2 is ANQGSEA. The CDR3 contains 14 residues. The DNA for the CDR3 is TGCAGCGTTGCAGACAGGGCAGGTGACTCACCCCTCCACTTT. Translated: CSVADRAGDSPLHF.

This clonotype has a handful of counts. CDR3 bases: TGCGCAGCGGGGGCGACCACAGATACGCAGTATTTT. Protein: CAAGATTDTQYF. V is TRBV4-1 and J is TRBJ2-3; the match to TRBD2 covers 8 bases. The CDR3 runs 12 residues. The germline CDR1 and CDR2 sequences are MGHRA and YSYEKL.

At least ten counts were recorded for this clonotype. The chain uses TRBV6-5 and TRBJ2-2; 13 nucleotides align to TRBD2. Germline lookup yields CDR1 MNHEY and CDR2 SVGAGI. The length of the CDR3 is 17 residues. V was pared by 0 bases and J by 6 bases, with 4 bases of the junction left unmatched. The CDR3 nucleotides are TGTGCCAGCAGTTACTCCCTGACTAGCGGGGGGCCCGGGGAGCTGTTTTTT. It is translated as CASSYSLTSGGPGELFF.

This clonotype was recorded at least ten times. V gene TRBV6-6 combines with J gene TRBJ2-7, with TRBD1 matching over 12 bases. J lost 7 bases, V lost 5 bases, and 12 bases had no gene match. The CDR3 length is 16 residues. Germline loops: CDR1 MNHNY, CDR2 SVGAGI (reference sequence). The CDR3 sequence is CASSPPTGQGAGEQYF. The CDR3 DNA sequence: TGTGCCAGCAGTCCTCCCACGGGACAGGGGGCAGGGGAGCAGTACTTC.

In its sample, this clonotype was seen a few times. The V gene is TRBV19, the J gene TRBJ1-4; TRBD1 matches at 7 bases. With V trimmed by 9 bases and J by 7 bases, 5 bases remained unmatched. There are 12 residues in the CDR3. Germline loops: CDR1 LNHDA, CDR2 SQIVND (reference sequence). CDR3 protein: CASKGASEKLFF. The CDR3 DNA reads TGTGCCAGCAAGGGGGCCTCTGAAAAACTGTTTTTT.

This clonotype was counted at least ten times. The gene calls are TRBV5-1 and TRBJ1-1; D ambiguous. Germline V CDR1 and CDR2: SGHRS, YFSETQ. This CDR3 is built from 13 residues. V dropped 0 bases and J dropped 4 bases, with 7 bases sitting between them. The CDR3 nucleotides are TGCGCCAGCAGCTTGGGGGGTAGCACTGAAGCTTTCTTT. Its translation: CASSLGGSTEAFF.

At least ten counts were recorded for this clonotype. V usage is TRBV13 and J usage is TRBJ2-3; no clear D. Germline V gene data show CDR1 as PRHDT and CDR2 as FYEKMQ (reference sequence). V was clipped by 8 bases and J by 0 bases, with 18 bases between them. The CDR3 covers 16 residues. As DNA, the CDR3 is TGTGCCAGCTCCCCCATAGGAGTATCTAGCACAGATACGCAGTATTTT. Residues: CASSPIGVSSTDTQYF.

This clonotype has a count of ten or more. The V call is TRBV6-2 or TRBV6-3, the J call TRBJ2-2, with 7 bases aligning to TRBD1. The V segment lost 0 bases and the J segment 6 bases; nucleotides outside the gene matches: 4. Germline CDR1 MNHEY, CDR2 SVGEGT. The CDR3 spans 15 residues. Written as DNA, the CDR3 is TGTGCCAGCAGTTACTCGACAGGGAGAGCCGGGGAGCTGTTTTTT. Amino acids: CASSYSTGRAGELFF.

This chain links TRBV7-8 with TRBJ1-1, with a possible D match to TRBD1 (5 bases). Germline CDR1 SGHVS, CDR2 FQNEAQ. The CDR3 runs 16 residues. V lost 2 bases, J lost 0 bases, and 13 bases lay in between. The CDR3 region has the DNA TGTGCCAGCAGCTTAAGGGGTCGGATTGTGAACACTGAAGCTTTCTTT. It translates to CASSLRGRIVNTEAFF.

This clonotype was picked up many times. The chain links TRBV9 to TRBJ1-2, with TRBD1 matching 7 bases. V lost 4 bases, J lost 6 bases, and 9 bases stayed unmatched. The CDR3 sequence is 14 residues long. Germline lookup yields CDR1 SGDLS and CDR2 YYNGEE. The CDR3 coding sequence is TGTGCCAGCAGCCTCGGACAGGTGGCAGATGGCTACACCTTC. This sequence encodes CASSLGQVADGYTF.

This clonotype came up many times. This chain connects TRBV5-5 to TRBJ2-7; D is unresolved. The CDR3 runs to 11 residues. V was clipped by 2 bases and J by 4 bases, with 4 bases between them. Germline CDR1 reads SGHKS; CDR2 reads YYEKEE (reference sequence). The CDR3 DNA reads as TGTGCCAGCAGCTTCGAGTACGAGCAGTACTTC. It encodes CASSFEYEQYF.

This clonotype was seen repeatedly, ten times or more. The V gene is TRBV5-1, the J gene TRBJ2-5, with D perhaps being TRBD1 or TRBD2 (5 bases each). The CDR3 contains 14 residues. Germline V lookup: CDR1 SGHRS, CDR2 YFSETQ. The V end was cut by 4 bases, the J end by 0 bases, with 10 bases between. Written as DNA, the CDR3 is TGCGCCAGCAGCCCCGGGACGGACCAAGAGACCCAGTACTTC. Amino acid sequence: CASSPGTDQETQYF.

The sample holds many counts of this clonotype. The chain employs TRBV5-1 and TRBJ2-7, with 7 bases aligning to TRBD2. CDR1 is SGHRS and CDR2 is YFSETQ in the germline V gene. The ends lost 4 bases at V and 7 bases at J; junction bases unmatched: 5. The CDR3 has 12 residues. This CDR3 is CASSVREEEQYF. In nucleotides, the CDR3 is TGCGCCAGCAGCGTCCGGGAGGAAGAGCAGTACTTC.

This clonotype occurred many times. The chain carries TRBV12-5 and TRBJ2-1; D gene ambiguous. CDR1 LGHNT and CDR2 FRNRAP come from the germline V gene. The CDR3 is 15 amino acids. Deletions cut 0 bases from V and 4 bases from J, with 10 bases between. DNA of the CDR3: TGTGCTAGTGGTTTGGTACTAAGTCAGTACAATGAGCAGTTCTTC. Its translation: CASGLVLSQYNEQFF.

This clonotype was found many times. V and J are TRBV2 and TRBJ2-7, with D uncertain. V lost 5 bases to trimming and J lost 7 bases, with 15 bases between them. Per the germline V gene, CDR1 is SNHLY and CDR2 is FYNNEI. The CDR3 consists of 13 residues. CDR3 sequence (DNA): TGTGCCAGCAGTTTCATCTCTCGGATGGAGCAGTACTTC. Residues: CASSFISRMEQYF.

This chain uses TRBV15 with TRBJ1-2; D might be TRBD1 (5 bases). The CDR3 is 16 amino acids. The germline V gene has CDR1 LNHNV and CDR2 YYDKDF (reference sequence). Trimming pared 0 bases from V and 4 bases from J, leaving 15 bases between. The CDR3 loop is CATSREQVAIGYGYTF. Written as DNA, the CDR3 is TGTGCCACCAGCAGAGAACAGGTCGCCATCGGCTATGGCTACACCTTC.

The chain joins TRBV5-6 to TRBJ1-2, with D possibly being TRBD1 (6 bases). CDR3 length equals 15 residues. Trimming pared 2 bases from V and 0 bases from J, leaving 11 bases between. From germline, CDR1 is SGHDT and CDR2 YYEEEE. The CDR3 region has the DNA TGTGCCAGCAGCTTATGGGACACTACTAACTATGGCTACACCTTC. Translation: CASSLWDTTNYGYTF.

This sequence joins TRBV24-1 and TRBJ2-3; possible D gene TRBD2, 7 bases. The CDR3 spans 17 residues. Germline loops: CDR1 KGHDR, CDR2 SFDVKD. The ends were cut back, 3 bases at V and 0 bases at J, with 15 bases in the middle. This CDR3 is CATSDRRGASSTDTQYF. CDR3 sequence (DNA): TGTGCCACCAGTGATCGCCGGGGGGCTAGTAGCACAGATACGCAGTATTTT.

This clonotype was recorded at least ten times. The rearrangement uses TRBV24-1 and TRBJ2-7; 9 bases map to TRBD1. Germline V gene data show CDR1 as KGHDR and CDR2 as SFDVKD. V lost 8 bases and J lost 0; bases outside the gene matches: 22. CDR3 length: 20 residues. DNA for the CDR3: TGTGCCACCATAATTCCTCTTAGCGACAGGGGGGCCTTCTACTCCTACGAGCAGTACTTC. It translates to CATIIPLSDRGAFYSYEQYF.

On this clonotype itself: A much larger clone is a single base away; this may be a read error. This rearrangement joins TRBV4-1 to TRBJ2-1; TRBD1 or TRBD2 may be the D gene (5 bases each). Germline V gene data show CDR1 as MGHRA and CDR2 as YSYEKL. This CDR3 contains 12 residues. V was pared by 1 base and J by 13 bases, with 11 bases between. The CDR3 is CASSQGLGDQFF. The CDR3 coding sequence is TGCGCCAGCAGCCAAGGTTTGGGGGACCAGTTCTTC.

This clonotype was counted only a few times. The gene calls are TRBV5-6 and TRBJ2-7, with 9 bases lining up with TRBD1. Germline loops: CDR1 SGHDT, CDR2 YYEEEE. Germline trimming cut 4 bases from V and 3 bases from J; bases unmatched to any gene: 11. The CDR3 runs 16 residues. CDR3 amino acids: CASSPFHGQGNYEQYF. CDR3 nucleotides: TGTGCCAGCAGCCCTTTTCACGGACAGGGGAACTACGAGCAGTACTTC.

This clonotype was seen many times. V is TRBV3-1 and J is TRBJ2-1; 14 bases are shared with TRBD2. There are 16 residues in the CDR3. Trimming cost V 4 bases and J 2 bases; bases outside gene matches: 1. The germline V gene has CDR1 LGHDT and CDR2 YNNKEL (reference sequence). Written as DNA, the CDR3 is TGTGCCAGCAGCCCGACTAGCGGGGGGGCCTACAATGAGCAGTTCTTC. Its protein is CASSPTSGGAYNEQFF.

By frequency in the sample, this clonotype is medium-sized (0.01 to 0.1%). V gene TRBV2 combines with J gene TRBJ2-7, with D perhaps matching TRBD1 (6 bases). V lost 3 bases and J 0 bases, leaving 12 bases between the germline ends. Germline lookup yields CDR1 SNHLY and CDR2 FYNNEI. The CDR3 covers 15 residues. CDR3 bases: TGTGCCAGCAGTGAGGGGACACCCAGCTCCTACGAGCAGTACTTC. This codes for CASSEGTPSSYEQYF.

This clonotype was seen at least ten times. J is TRBJ2-7 and V is TRBV20-1; D tentatively reads TRBD1 or TRBD2 (6 bases each). V lost 2 bases to trimming and J lost 2 bases, with 10 bases between them. The CDR3 contains 13 residues. Looked up from germline, CDR1 is DFQATT and CDR2 is SNEGSKA (reference sequence). This CDR3 is CSARWGATYEQYF. The DNA for the CDR3 is TGCAGTGCTAGATGGGGGGCTACCTACGAGCAGTACTTC.

This clonotype came up a few times. The rearrangement uses TRBV5-1 and TRBJ2-5; 7 positions match TRBD1. In germline, CDR1 is SGHRS, CDR2 YFSETQ. This CDR3 spans 14 amino acids. V lost 4 bases to trimming and J lost 5 bases; unmatched junction nucleotides: 8. In DNA form, the CDR3 reads TGCGCCAGCAGCGTACAGGGGTTTGGGGAGACCCAGTACTTC. This encodes CASSVQGFGETQYF.

This clonotype has a handful of counts. The chain links TRBV6-9 to TRBJ1-1; TRBD1 agrees at 7 bases. Germline CDR1 and CDR2: MNHGY and SVAAGI. The ends lost 5 bases at V and 10 bases at J; junction bases unmatched: 7. The CDR3 spans 12 residues. The CDR3, as DNA: TGTGCCAGCAGTGCCATATACAGGGGAGCTTTCTTT. Its protein is CASSAIYRGAFF.

In DNA form, the CDR3 reads TGCAGTGCTAGAGATCCTAGAGGAATTGTTGGAACGGATGAAAAACTGTTTTTT. The encoded protein is CSARDPRGIVGTDEKLFF. The chain employs TRBV20-1 and TRBJ1-4; D remains unclear. V was trimmed by 0 bases and J by 6 bases, leaving 23 bases between them. Germline V gives CDR1 DFQATT, CDR2 SNEGSKA (reference sequence). The CDR3 is made up of 18 amino acids.

This clonotype is medium-sized. The V and J genes are TRBV4-2 and TRBJ2-3, with 12 positions matching TRBD2. J was trimmed by 5 bases and V by 5 bases; bases with no gene match: 5. The CDR3 contains 15 residues. The germline CDR1 and CDR2 sequences are LGHNA and YNFKEQ. CDR3 sequence (DNA): TGTGCCAGCAGCTTGACTAGCGGGGGTTTAGATACGCAGTATTTT. Encoded protein: CASSLTSGGLDTQYF.